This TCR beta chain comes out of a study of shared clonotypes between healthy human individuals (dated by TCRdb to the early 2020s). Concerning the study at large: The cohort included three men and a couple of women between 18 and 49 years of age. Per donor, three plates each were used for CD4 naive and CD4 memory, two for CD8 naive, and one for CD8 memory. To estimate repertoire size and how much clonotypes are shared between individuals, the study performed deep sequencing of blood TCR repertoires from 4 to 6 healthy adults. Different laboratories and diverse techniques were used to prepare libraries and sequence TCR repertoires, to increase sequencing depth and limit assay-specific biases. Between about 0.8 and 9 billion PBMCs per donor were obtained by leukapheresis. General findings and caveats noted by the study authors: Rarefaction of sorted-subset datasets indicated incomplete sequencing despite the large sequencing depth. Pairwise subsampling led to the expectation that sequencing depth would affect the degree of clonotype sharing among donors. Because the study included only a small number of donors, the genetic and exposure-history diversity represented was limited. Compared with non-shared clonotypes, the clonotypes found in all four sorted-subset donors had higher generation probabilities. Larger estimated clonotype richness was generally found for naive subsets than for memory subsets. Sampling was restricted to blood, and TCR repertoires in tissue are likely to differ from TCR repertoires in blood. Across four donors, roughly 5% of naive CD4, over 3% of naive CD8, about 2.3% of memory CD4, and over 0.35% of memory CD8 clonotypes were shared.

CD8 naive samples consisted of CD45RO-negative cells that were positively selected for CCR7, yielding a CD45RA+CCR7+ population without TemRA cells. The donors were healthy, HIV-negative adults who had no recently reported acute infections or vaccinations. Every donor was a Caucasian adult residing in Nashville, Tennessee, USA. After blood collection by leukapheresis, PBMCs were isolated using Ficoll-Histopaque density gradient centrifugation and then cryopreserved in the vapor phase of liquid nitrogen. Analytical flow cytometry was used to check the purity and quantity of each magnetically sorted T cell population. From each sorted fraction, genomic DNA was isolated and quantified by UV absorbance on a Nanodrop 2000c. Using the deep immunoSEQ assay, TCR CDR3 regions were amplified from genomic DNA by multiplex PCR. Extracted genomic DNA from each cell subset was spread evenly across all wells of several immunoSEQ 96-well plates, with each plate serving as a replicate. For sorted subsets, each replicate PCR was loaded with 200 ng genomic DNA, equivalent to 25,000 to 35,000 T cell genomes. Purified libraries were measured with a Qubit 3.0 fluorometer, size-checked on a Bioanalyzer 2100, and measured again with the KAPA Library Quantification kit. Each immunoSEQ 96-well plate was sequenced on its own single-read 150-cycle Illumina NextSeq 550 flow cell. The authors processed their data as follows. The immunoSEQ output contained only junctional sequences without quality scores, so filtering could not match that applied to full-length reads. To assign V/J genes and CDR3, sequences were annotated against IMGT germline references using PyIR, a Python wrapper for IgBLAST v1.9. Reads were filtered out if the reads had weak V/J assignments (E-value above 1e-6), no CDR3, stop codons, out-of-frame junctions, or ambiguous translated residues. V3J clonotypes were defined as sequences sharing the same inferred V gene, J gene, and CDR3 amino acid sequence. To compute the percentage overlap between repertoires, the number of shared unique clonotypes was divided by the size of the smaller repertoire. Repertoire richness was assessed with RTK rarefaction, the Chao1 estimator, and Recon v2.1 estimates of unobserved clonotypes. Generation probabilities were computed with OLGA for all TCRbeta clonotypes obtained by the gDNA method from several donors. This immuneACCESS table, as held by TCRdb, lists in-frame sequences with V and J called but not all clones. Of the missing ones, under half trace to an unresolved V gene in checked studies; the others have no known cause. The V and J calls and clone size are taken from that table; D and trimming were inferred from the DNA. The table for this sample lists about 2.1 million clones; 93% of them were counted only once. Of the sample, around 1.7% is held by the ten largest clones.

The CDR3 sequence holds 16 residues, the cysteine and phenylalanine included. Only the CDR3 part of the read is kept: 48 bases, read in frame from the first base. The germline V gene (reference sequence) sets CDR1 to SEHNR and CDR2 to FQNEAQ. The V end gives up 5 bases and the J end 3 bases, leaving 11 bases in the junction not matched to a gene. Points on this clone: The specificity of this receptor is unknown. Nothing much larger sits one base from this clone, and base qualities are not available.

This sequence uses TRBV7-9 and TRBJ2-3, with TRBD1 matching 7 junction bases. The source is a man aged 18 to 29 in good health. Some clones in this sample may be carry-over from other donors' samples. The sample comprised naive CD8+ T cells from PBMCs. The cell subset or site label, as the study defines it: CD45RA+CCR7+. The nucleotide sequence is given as TGTGCCAGCAGCCCCCGTTGGGACAGACGTACAGATACGCAGTATTTT. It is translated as CASSPRWDRRTDTQYF.